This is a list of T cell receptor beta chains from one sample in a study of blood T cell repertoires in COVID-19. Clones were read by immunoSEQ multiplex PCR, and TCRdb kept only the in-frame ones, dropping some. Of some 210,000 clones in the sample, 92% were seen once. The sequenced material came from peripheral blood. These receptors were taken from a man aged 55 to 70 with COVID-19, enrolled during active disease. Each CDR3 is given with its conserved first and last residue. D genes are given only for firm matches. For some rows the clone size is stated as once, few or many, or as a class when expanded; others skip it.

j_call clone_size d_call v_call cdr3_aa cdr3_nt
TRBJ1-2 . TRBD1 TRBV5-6 CASRLTGTGGDGYTF TGTGCCAGCAGGTTAACCGGGACAGGGGGGGATGGCTACACCTTC
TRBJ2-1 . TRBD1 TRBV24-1 CATSDSRQGYNEQFF TGTGCCACCAGTGATTCGAGACAGGGCTACAATGAGCAGTTCTTC
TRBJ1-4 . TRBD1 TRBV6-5 CASRDGTVNEKLFF TGTGCCAGCAGAGATGGGACAGTGAATGAAAAACTGTTTTTT
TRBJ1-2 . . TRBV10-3 CAIRPEGRNYGYTF TGTGCCATCAGGCCGGAGGGGAGGAACTATGGCTACACCTTC
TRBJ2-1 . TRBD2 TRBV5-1 CASSLTPSGDYNEQFF TGCGCCAGCAGCTTGACTCCTAGCGGGGATTACAATGAGCAGTTCTTC
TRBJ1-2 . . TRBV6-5 CASSPQSSGYTF TGTGCCAGCAGTCCCCAGTCTTCTGGCTACACCTTC
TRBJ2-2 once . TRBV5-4 CASSPMGALNTGELFF TGTGCCAGCAGCCCGATGGGGGCCCTAAACACCGGGGAGCTGTTTTTT
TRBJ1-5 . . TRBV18 CASSFGTPNQPQHF TGTGCCAGCTCATTCGGGACACCTAATCAGCCCCAGCATTTT
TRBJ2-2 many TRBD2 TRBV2 CASTGRELPGELFF TGTGCCAGCACTGGGCGGGAGCTCCCCGGGGAGCTGTTTTTT
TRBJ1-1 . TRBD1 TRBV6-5 CASFPGTGVFEAFF TGTGCCAGCTTCCCCGGGACAGGGGTTTTCGAAGCTTTCTTT
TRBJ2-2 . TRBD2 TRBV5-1 CASSLRLAGGQTGELFF TGCGCCAGCAGCCTCCGACTAGCGGGGGGGCAAACCGGGGAGCTGTTTTTT
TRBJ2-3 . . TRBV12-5 CASGLGTKSDYGTDTQYF TGTGCTAGTGGTTTGGGGACAAAGAGCGATTATGGGACAGATACGCAGTATTTT
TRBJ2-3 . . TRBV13 CASSSRTGTPSYTQYF TGTGCCAGCAGCTCAAGAACCGGGACACCAAGTTATACGCAGTATTTT
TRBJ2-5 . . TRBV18 CASSAGLGGGETQYF TGTGCCAGCTCCGCCGGTCTCGGGGGTGGCGAGACCCAGTACTTC
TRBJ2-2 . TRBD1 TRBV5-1 CASSQRTGSAGELFF TGCGCCAGCAGCCAAAGGACAGGGTCGGCCGGGGAGCTGTTTTTT
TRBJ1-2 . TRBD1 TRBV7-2 CASSYSHRGNYGYTF TGTGCCAGCAGCTATTCTCACAGGGGTAACTATGGCTACACCTTC
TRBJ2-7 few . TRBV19 CASRSRESGYEQYF TGTGCCAGTAGAAGCCGGGAATCAGGCTACGAGCAGTACTTC
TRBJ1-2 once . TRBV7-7 CASSSQDTNYGYTF TGTGCTAGCAGCTCGCAGGACACAAACTATGGCTACACCTTC
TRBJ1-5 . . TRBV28 CASSSPGSDSNQPQHF TGTGCCAGCAGTTCCCCCGGGAGTGATAGCAATCAGCCCCAGCATTTT
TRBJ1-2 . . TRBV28 CASTSPGEYRGGTF TGTGCCAGCACCTCGCCTGGGGAATACCGGGGGGGCACCTTC
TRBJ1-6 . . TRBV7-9 CASSQKEPKSSPLHF TGTGCCAGCAGCCAGAAGGAGCCGAAATCTTCACCCCTCCACTTT
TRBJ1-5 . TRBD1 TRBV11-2 CASSLGEQGNQPQHF TGTGCCAGCAGCTTAGGTGAACAGGGGAATCAGCCCCAGCATTTT
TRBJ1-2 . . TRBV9 CASSVGSAVRYGYTF TGTGCCAGCAGCGTAGGGTCGGCGGTGCGGTATGGCTACACCTTC
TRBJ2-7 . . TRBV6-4 CASSDPSYEQYF TGTGCCAGCAGTGACCCCAGTTACGAGCAGTACTTC
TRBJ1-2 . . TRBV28 CASSLTGNVGYTF TGTGCCAGCAGCCTTACAGGGAATGTTGGCTACACCTTC
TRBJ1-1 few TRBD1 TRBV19 CASSLTGGGTEAFF TGTGCCAGTAGTCTTACAGGGGGGGGCACTGAAGCTTTCTTT
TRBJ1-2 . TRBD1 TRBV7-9 CASSRTGYGYTF TGTGCCAGCAGCCGGACAGGGTATGGCTACACCTTC
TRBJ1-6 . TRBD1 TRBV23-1 CASSQCLSGTASWMPLHF TGCGCCAGCAGTCAATGTTTGTCCGGGACAGCCTCCTGGATGCCCCTCCACTTT
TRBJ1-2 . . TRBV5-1 CASSLGQGRTDGYTF TGCGCCAGCAGCTTGGGGCAGGGTAGGACAGATGGCTACACCTTC